A selection of T cell receptor beta chains follows, all from one sample in a study of cytomegalovirus exposure and HLA in healthy donors. Clones were sequenced by immunoSEQ multiplex PCR, and TCRdb holds only the in-frame ones, with some missing. The sample lists 170,000 or so clones, around 77% occurring once. The sample was PBMCs. These receptor sequences come from a woman aged 30 to 39 in good health and CMV-seronegative. Each CDR3 is given with its conserved first and last residue. D genes are given only for firm matches. Part of the rows lack a size; the others show once, few, many or a class for expanded clones.

CDR3aa: CASSSWTGPETQYF; CDR3nt: TGTGCCAGCAGCTCCTGGACAGGGCCAGAGACCCAGTACTTC; v_gene: TRBV7-2; d_gene: TRBD1; abundance: NA; j_gene: TRBJ2-5
CDR3aa: CATSRDRSGNWFF; CDR3nt: TGTGCCACCAGCAGAGATAGGAGCGGGAATTGGTTCTTC; v_gene: TRBV15; d_gene: TRBD2; abundance: NA; j_gene: TRBJ2-1
CDR3aa: CASSLGGGADTQYF; CDR3nt: TGTGCCAGCAGCTTAGGGGGCGGGGCAGATACGCAGTATTTT; v_gene: TRBV11-3; d_gene: NA; abundance: NA; j_gene: TRBJ2-3
CDR3aa: CSVELGLGITDTQYF; CDR3nt: TGCAGCGTTGAATTGGGACTGGGGATCACAGATACGCAGTATTTT; v_gene: TRBV29-1; d_gene: NA; abundance: few; j_gene: TRBJ2-3
CDR3aa: CASGLVSGGANYGYTF; CDR3nt: TGTGCTAGTGGTTTGGTATCAGGGGGAGCTAACTATGGCTACACCTTC; v_gene: TRBV12-5; d_gene: TRBD1; abundance: NA; j_gene: TRBJ1-2
CDR3aa: CASSVEEGSRYGYTF; CDR3nt: TGTGCCAGCAGCGTAGAAGAGGGCAGCCGCTATGGCTACACCTTC; v_gene: TRBV9; d_gene: NA; abundance: NA; j_gene: TRBJ1-2
CDR3aa: CASSPQGEAGTDTQYF; CDR3nt: TGTGCCAGCAGCCCACAGGGAGAAGCTGGCACAGATACGCAGTATTTT; v_gene: TRBV7-2; d_gene: NA; abundance: NA; j_gene: TRBJ2-3
CDR3aa: CASGPSPGQRNYGYTF; CDR3nt: TGTGCTAGTGGTCCATCTCCGGGACAGAGAAACTATGGCTACACCTTC; v_gene: TRBV12-5; d_gene: TRBD1; abundance: NA; j_gene: TRBJ1-2
CDR3aa: CASSLVGAGPEQYF; CDR3nt: TGTGCCAGCAGCTTGGTTGGTGCAGGCCCCGAGCAGTACTTC; v_gene: TRBV5-6; d_gene: NA; abundance: once; j_gene: TRBJ2-7
CDR3aa: CAIREGQNTEAFF; CDR3nt: TGTGCCATCAGGGAGGGACAGAACACTGAAGCTTTCTTT; v_gene: TRBV10-3; d_gene: NA; abundance: NA; j_gene: TRBJ1-1
CDR3aa: CASSIGVLRTGYGRYEQYF; CDR3nt: TGTGCCAGTAGTATTGGGGTTTTACGTACGGGATACGGACGGTACGAGCAGTACTTC; v_gene: TRBV19; d_gene: NA; abundance: NA; j_gene: TRBJ2-7
CDR3aa: CASSRETRGYTF; CDR3nt: TGTGCCAGCAGCCGGGAGACACGTGGCTACACCTTC; v_gene: TRBV7-9; d_gene: NA; abundance: NA; j_gene: TRBJ1-2
CDR3aa: CASSESGTGDEKLFF; CDR3nt: TGTGCCAGCAGCGAGTCCGGGACAGGGGATGAAAAACTGTTTTTT; v_gene: TRBV9; d_gene: TRBD1; abundance: NA; j_gene: TRBJ1-4
CDR3aa: CASSFTRLNTEAFF; CDR3nt: TGTGCCAGCAGCTTCACGAGGTTGAACACTGAAGCTTTCTTT; v_gene: TRBV7-9; d_gene: NA; abundance: NA; j_gene: TRBJ1-1